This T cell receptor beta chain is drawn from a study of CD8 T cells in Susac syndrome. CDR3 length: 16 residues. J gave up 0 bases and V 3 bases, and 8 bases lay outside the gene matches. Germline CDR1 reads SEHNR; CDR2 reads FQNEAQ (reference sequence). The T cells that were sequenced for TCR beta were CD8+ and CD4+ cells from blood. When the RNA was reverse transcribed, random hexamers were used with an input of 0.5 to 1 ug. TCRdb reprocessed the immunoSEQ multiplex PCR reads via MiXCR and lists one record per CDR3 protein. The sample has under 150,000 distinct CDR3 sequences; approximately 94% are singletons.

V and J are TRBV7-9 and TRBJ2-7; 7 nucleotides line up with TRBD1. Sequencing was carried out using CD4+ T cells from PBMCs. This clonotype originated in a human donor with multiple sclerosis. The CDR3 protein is CASSLDRFGLSYEQYF. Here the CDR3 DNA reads TGTGCCAGCAGCTTGGACAGGTTCGGCCTCTCCTACGAGCAGTACTTC.